This passage covers 25 T cell receptor beta chains from one sample sequenced in a study of blood T cells in healthy people across ages. Together with a sample-barcoded 5' primer, a J-beta primer mix was included in a second PCR lasting roughly 6 to 12 cycles. TCRdb ran MiXCR on the 5' RACE reads and lists one entry per CDR3 protein. The table lists about 720,000 distinct CDR3 sequences, 22% of them singletons. The specimen was blood. Receptor source: a man in his sixties or seventies in good health.

The gene calls are TRBV20-1 and TRBJ2-1, with 15 bases lining up with TRBD2. V dropped 0 bases and J dropped 7; count of bases not matched to a gene: 13. CDR3 size: 19 residues. Germline CDR1 is DFQATT and CDR2 is SNEGSKA (reference sequence). CDR3 coding DNA: TGCAGTGCTAGAGACGGACTAGCGGGGGGGCCCGACTTAGGGAATGAGCAGTTCTTC. Translating gives CSARDGLAGGPDLGNEQFF.

The V call is TRBV7-4, the J call TRBJ1-6; no clear D gene. The length of the CDR3 is 19 residues. Trimming took 0 bases from V and 3 from J, leaving 18 bases between them. The V gene's germline CDR1 is SGHVT and CDR2 SQSDAQ. The CDR3 nucleotides are TGTGCCAGCAGCTTAGCCCGAGTGGACGGGGTGTTCTATAATTCACCCCTCCACTTT. Encoded protein: CASSLARVDGVFYNSPLHF.

This clonotype occurred many times. The chain uses TRBV11-3 and TRBJ1-1; perhaps TRBD1 as D (6 bases). The CDR3 is made up of 17 amino acids. Trimming left V 0 bases short and J 0 bases short, with 14 bases between. Germline CDR1 reads SGHNT; CDR2 reads YENEEA. The CDR3 DNA sequence: TGTGCCAGCAGCTTAGATGGGGGCAGAACAGTGAACACTGAAGCTTTCTTT. Its translation is CASSLDGGRTVNTEAFF.

The chain carries TRBV29-1 and TRBJ2-7; the D gene is possibly TRBD1 (6 bases). The DNA end favors TRBJ2-1, so the J call may be wrong. This CDR3 spans 13 amino acids. Per germline, CDR1 SQVTM and CDR2 ANQGSEA. CDR3 region: CSVEWGRGNEQFF. CDR3 sequence (DNA): TGCAGCGTTGAGTGGGGCAGGGGCAATGAGCAGTTCTTC.

This clonotype has just a few counts. This chain links TRBV9 with TRBJ2-1, with a weak D call TRBD2 (7 bases). The V end was cut by 8 bases, the J end by 8 bases, with 17 bases between. Per the germline V gene, CDR1 is SGDLS and CDR2 is YYNGEE. The CDR3 totals 13 residues. The CDR3 region has the DNA TGTGCCAGTTCCCCGGGGGGCCTGGATGAGCAGTTCTTC. The encoded protein is CASSPGGLDEQFF.

In its sample, this clonotype was seen a few times. The rearrangement uses TRBV6-2 or TRBV6-3 and TRBJ2-5, with TRBD2 matching over 10 bases. With the DNA end fitting TRBJ2-1 better, the J assignment may be wrong. CDR3 length: 14 residues. The germline CDR1 and CDR2 sequences are MNHEY and SVGEGT. The CDR3 loop is CASRRSGRDNEQFF. The CDR3, as DNA: TGTGCCAGCAGACGCAGCGGGAGGGACAATGAGCAGTTCTTC.

This clonotype has more than one count but fewer than ten. V gene TRBV9 combines with J gene TRBJ1-4, with a tentative D call TRBD1 (5 bases). V was shortened by 0 bases and J by 8 bases, with 11 bases between the two germline ends. Per germline, CDR1 SGDLS and CDR2 YYNGEE. The CDR3 has 14 amino acids. CDR3 residues: CASSVAGTGEKLFF. The CDR3 DNA reads TGTGCCAGCAGCGTAGCAGGGACCGGAGAAAAACTGTTTTTT.

This clonotype was seen a few times. The chain joins TRBV28 to TRBJ2-7; TRBD1 might be the D (5 bases). The CDR3 is 14 residues long. V lost 2 bases and J lost 7, with 15 bases in between. CDR1 and CDR2 from the germline V gene are MDHEN and SYDVKM. CDR3 in DNA: TGTGCCAGCAGTTTAAGTGGGGCCAAGGCGGAGCAGTACTTC. This encodes CASSLSGAKAEQYF.

The chain employs TRBV28 and TRBJ2-1; D remains ambiguous. Germline CDR1 is MDHEN and CDR2 is SYDVKM. Trimming pared 6 bases from V and 10 bases from J, leaving 13 bases between. CDR3 length: 12 amino acids. CDR3 sequence: CASRGFAREQFF. CDR3 bases: TGTGCCAGCAGGGGTTTTGCCCGGGAGCAGTTCTTC.

This CDR3 reads CASSSGQGALDTQYF. In DNA form, the CDR3 reads TGCGCCAGCAGCTCCGGACAGGGGGCATTGGATACGCAGTATTTT. This sequence joins TRBV5-1 and TRBJ2-3, with 11 positions matching TRBD1. Germline assignment: CDR1 SGHRS and CDR2 YFSETQ. Trimming took 3 bases from V and 6 from J; bases not matched to a gene: 6. The CDR3 totals 15 residues. Full variable domain (outside the CDR3, taken from reference TRBV5-1 and TRBJ2-3): KAGVTQTPRYLIKTRGQQVTLSCSPISGHRSVSWYQQTPGQGLQFLFEYFSETQRNKGNFPGRFSGRQFSNSRSEMNVSTLELGDSALYLCASSSGQGALDTQYFGPGTRLTVL.

V and J are TRBV20-1 and TRBJ2-1; D remains unclear. The CDR3 is made up of 14 amino acids. V lost 0 bases to trimming and J lost 4 bases, with 10 bases between them. Germline CDR1 DFQATT, CDR2 SNEGSKA (reference sequence). CDR3 sequence: CSARDTLLYNEQFF. The CDR3 DNA sequence: TGCAGTGCTAGAGATACCCTTCTTTACAATGAGCAGTTCTTC.

The chain couples TRBV6-1 to TRBJ2-5, with TRBD1 identical over 8 bases. This CDR3 has 15 amino acids. The V and J ends lost 1 base and 2 bases, in that order; junction bases with no gene match: 3. The germline V gene encodes CDR1 MNHNS and CDR2 SASEGT. CDR3 sequence reads: CASSEVGTGQETQYF. The CDR3 bases are TGTGCCAGCAGTGAAGTAGGGACAGGTCAAGAGACCCAGTACTTC.

As for this clonotype: A junction boundary mismatches the germline segment, possibly from a read error. CDR3 protein: CTSSLGPGIQYF. The CDR3 bases are TGTACCAGCAGTTTAGGTCCCGGCATTCAGTACTTC. This sequence joins TRBV12-3 or TRBV12-4 and TRBJ2-4; D not resolved. There are 12 residues in the CDR3.

The rearrangement joins TRBV6-5 to TRBJ1-1, with unresolved D. CDR1 and CDR2 (germline): MNHEY, SVGAGI. Trimming shortened V by 3 bases and J by 10 bases, and 12 bases separated the two germline ends. The CDR3 covers 12 residues. CDR3 coding DNA: TGTGCCAGCAGTTATCGGCCCCCCGGAGCTTTCTTT. Translation: CASSYRPPGAFF.

The rearrangement links TRBV7-2 to TRBJ1-6; D is unclear. V lost 1 base and J lost 7, with 8 bases in between. Germline V gene lookup returns CDR1 SGHTA and CDR2 FQGNSA. The length of the CDR3 is 14 residues. DNA of the CDR3: TGTGCCAGCAGCTTAGTGGAGGGAAATTCACCCCTCCACTTT. Amino acid sequence: CASSLVEGNSPLHF. Supplemented by reference TRBV7-2 and TRBJ1-6, the full variable domain reads GAGVSQSPSNKVTEKGKDVELRCDPISGHTALYWYRQSLGQGLEFLIYFQGNSAPDKSGLPSDRFSAERTGGSVSTLTIQRTQQEDSAVYLCASSLVEGNSPLHFGNGTRLTVT.

This clonotype was counted between two and nine times. CDR3 in amino acids: CASSQGLAGDKQFF. CDR3 sequence (DNA): TGTGCCAGCAGCCAAGGACTAGCGGGAGATAAGCAGTTCTTC. The chain employs TRBV14 and TRBJ2-1, with 12 positions matching TRBD2. The ends lost 1 base at V and 11 bases at J; junction bases unmatched: 3. This CDR3 has 14 residues. The germline V gene encodes CDR1 SGHDN and CDR2 FVKESK. Drawing the rest from reference TRBV14 and TRBJ2-1, the complete variable domain is EAGVTQFPSHSVIEKGQTVTLRCDPISGHDNLYWYRRVMGKEIKFLLHFVKESKQDESGMPNNRFLAERTGGTYSTLKVQPAELEDSGVYFCASSQGLAGDKQFFGPGTRLTVL.

The CDR3 coding sequence is TGTGCCAGCGGCAGGGGGATTAGCAATCAGCCCCAGCATTTT. Amino acid sequence: CASGRGISNQPQHF. The chain combines TRBV21-1 with TRBJ1-5; the table's TRBD1 call for D was not verified on the DNA. TRBV21-1 is recorded as a pseudogene. CDR3 length: 14 residues.

This clonotype occurred a few times. A read error may be the cause here, since a much bigger clone is one base away. Because it lacks the conserved phenylalanine or tryptophan at the end, this CDR3 is likely a read error. The V call is TRBV14, the J call TRBJ1-2; no firm D call. Germline V gene lookup returns CDR1 SGHDN and CDR2 FVKESK. CDR3 length: 12 residues. The V end lost 4 bases, the J end lost 4 bases, and 7 bases lay between the germline ends. The CDR3 bases are TGTGCCAGCAGCCCTGGGGTCTATGGCTACACCCTC. This encodes CASSPGVYGYTL.

The chain employs TRBV4-2 and TRBJ2-2; D not resolved. The CDR3 totals 15 residues. V shed 4 bases and J shed 5 bases, with 14 bases lying between them. CDR1 is LGHNA, CDR2 YNFKEQ, per germline. CDR3 coding DNA: TGTGCCAGCAGCCTACCATTGTGGGATACCGGGGAGCTGTTTTTT. Amino acid sequence: CASSLPLWDTGELFF.

This clonotype was recorded a few times. The gene calls are TRBV29-1 and TRBJ2-7; D gene unclear. Germline CDR1 reads SQVTM; CDR2 reads ANQGSEA. Deletions cut 4 bases from V and 3 bases from J, with 7 bases between. This CDR3 has 11 residues. CDR3 coding DNA: TGCAGCGTTGTATACAACTACGAGCAGTACGTC. Encoded protein: CSVVYNYEQYV.

This clonotype was observed a handful of times. The chain links TRBV5-5 to TRBJ1-1; TRBD1 aligns across 7 bases. Germline CDR1 reads SGHKS; CDR2 reads YYEKEE (reference sequence). The CDR3 runs to 16 residues. J was trimmed by 1 base and V by 4 bases; bases with no gene match: 10. CDR3 protein: CASSLGTVLPNTEAFF. The CDR3 DNA follows: TGTGCCAGCAGCCTAGGGACAGTCCTACCGAACACTGAAGCTTTCTTT.

V and J are TRBV20-1 and TRBJ2-7, with 7 bases identical to TRBD2. The CDR3 is 12 amino acids. Trimming took 3 bases from V and 7 from J; bases not matched to a gene: 6. CDR1 and CDR2 from the germline V gene are DFQATT and SNEGSKA (reference sequence). The CDR3 nucleotides read TGCAGTGCTAGGAGCGGGGCGGGGGAGCAGTACTTC. It codes for CSARSGAGEQYF.

This clonotype has only a few counts. A junction boundary mismatches the germline segment, possibly from a read error. The genes are TRBV6-2 or TRBV6-3 and TRBJ2-3, with D tentatively TRBD2 (5 bases). The CDR3 sequence is 16 residues long. CDR1 is MNHEY, CDR2 SVGEGT, per germline. Here the CDR3 reads CASSRPPDGLTDTRYF. The CDR3 DNA reads as TGTGCCAGCAGTCGCCCCCCTGACGGACTCACAGATACGCGGTATTTT.

In its sample, this clonotype was seen a few times. The rearrangement joins TRBV9 to TRBJ2-5, with D uncertain. The J call may be incorrect, as the DNA end agrees better with TRBJ2-1. CDR3 length equals 14 residues. CDR1 and CDR2 (germline): SGDLS, YYNGEE. CDR3 coding DNA: TGTGCCAGCAGCGTACCCCCTCCGTCCAATGAGCAGTTCTTC. It translates to CASSVPPPSNEQFF.

This clonotype appeared a few times. The chain couples TRBV20-1 to TRBJ1-1; D unresolved. The germline V and J ends were trimmed by 0 bases and 10 bases, with 18 bases remaining between them. CDR3 length: 14 amino acids. CDR1 is DFQATT and CDR2 is SNEGSKA in the germline V gene (reference sequence). CDR3 bases: TGCAGTGCTAGAGATCGGTCAAAGGCGTTCGGAGCTTTCTTT. It translates to CSARDRSKAFGAFF.